These 8 T cell receptor beta chains came from one sample sequenced in a study of response to subunit inactivated influenza vaccine. TCRdb re-called the RT-PCR reads with MiXCR, one entry per CDR3 protein. Of 800,000 to 1,000,000 distinct CDR3 sequences in the sample, 21% were seen once. The source material was PBMCs from blood, sampled more than 4 days after vaccination. These receptors were collected from a man aged 45 to 65 who received an inactivated influenza vaccine.

This clonotype has ten or more counts. A read error may account for a junction end that differs from germline. V usage is TRBV12-3 or TRBV12-4 and J usage is TRBJ2-7, with D possibly matching TRBD2 (7 bases). The CDR3 loop spans 14 amino acids. In DNA, the CDR3 is TGCGCCAGCAGCTTGGGAGGGGGACTCTACGAGCAGTACTTC. Its protein is CASSLGGGLYEQYF.

Many counts were recorded for this clonotype. The V and J genes are TRBV12-3 or TRBV12-4 and TRBJ2-6; D not resolved. The V end lost 4 bases, the J end lost 0 bases, and 4 bases lay between the germline ends. The CDR3 is made up of 14 amino acids. CDR3 DNA sequence: TGTGCCAGCAGTTCCTCCTCTGGGGCCAACGTCCTGACTTTC. Translating it yields CASSSSSGANVLTF.

Ten or more counts support this clonotype. The rearrangement uses TRBV5-1 and TRBJ2-3; possibly TRBD2 for D (6 bases). This CDR3 is 16 amino acids long. Per the germline V gene, CDR1 is SGHRS and CDR2 is YFSETQ. V lost 4 bases to trimming and J lost 3 bases, with 18 bases between them. This CDR3 is CASSRTVGGRTDTQYF. CDR3 nucleotides: TGCGCCAGCAGCCGCACGGTAGGAGGGAGGACAGATACGCAGTATTTT.

The chain joins TRBV4-3 to TRBJ1-2; a weak D match, TRBD1 (5 bases). This CDR3 has 15 amino acids. The germline V gene encodes CDR1 LGHNA and CDR2 YSLEER. V lost 0 bases and J 0 bases, leaving 8 bases between the germline ends. The CDR3: CASSQDTGANYGYTF. As DNA, the CDR3 is TGCGCCAGCAGCCAAGATACAGGAGCTAACTATGGCTACACCTTC.

This clonotype was detected many times. J is TRBJ2-7 and V is TRBV7-9; 7 bases line up with TRBD1. Germline values: CDR1 SEHNR, CDR2 FQNEAQ (reference sequence). CDR3 length: 13 residues. After removal of 2 bases from V and 5 bases from J, the junction contained 3 bases not matched to a gene. The CDR3 loop reads CASSLLGGHEQYF. In nucleotides, the CDR3 is TGTGCCAGCAGCTTATTAGGGGGCCACGAGCAGTACTTC.

The chain joins TRBV19 to TRBJ2-2, with a tentative D call TRBD1 (6 bases). CDR1 LNHDA and CDR2 SQIVND come from the germline V gene (reference sequence). The CDR3 loop spans 16 amino acids. Trimming removed 5 bases at V and 2 bases at J, with 15 bases between. CDR3 amino acids: CASSVRTASNTGELFF. The CDR3 bases are TGTGCCAGTAGTGTTAGGACAGCCTCCAACACCGGGGAGCTGTTTTTT.

This clonotype came up many times. This chain links TRBV5-6 with TRBJ2-1; D unresolved. The germline V gene encodes CDR1 SGHDT and CDR2 YYEEEE. With 3 bases removed from V and 12 bases from J, the gap between germline ends came to 19 bases. The CDR3 length is 14 residues. CDR3 in DNA: TGTGCCAGCAGCTCCCCTCCGGTGGGAATTGGGCAGTTCTTC. This encodes CASSSPPVGIGQFF.

The chain links TRBV10-3 to TRBJ2-3; TRBD2 aligns across 9 bases. V lost 3 bases, J lost 2 bases, and 12 bases stayed unmatched. The germline V gene encodes CDR1 ENHRY and CDR2 SYGVKD. The CDR3 runs to 18 residues. CDR3 in DNA: TGTGCCATCAGTGATATTCTTAGCGGGGGAGCTAACACAGATACGCAGTATTTT. Residues: CAISDILSGGANTDTQYF.